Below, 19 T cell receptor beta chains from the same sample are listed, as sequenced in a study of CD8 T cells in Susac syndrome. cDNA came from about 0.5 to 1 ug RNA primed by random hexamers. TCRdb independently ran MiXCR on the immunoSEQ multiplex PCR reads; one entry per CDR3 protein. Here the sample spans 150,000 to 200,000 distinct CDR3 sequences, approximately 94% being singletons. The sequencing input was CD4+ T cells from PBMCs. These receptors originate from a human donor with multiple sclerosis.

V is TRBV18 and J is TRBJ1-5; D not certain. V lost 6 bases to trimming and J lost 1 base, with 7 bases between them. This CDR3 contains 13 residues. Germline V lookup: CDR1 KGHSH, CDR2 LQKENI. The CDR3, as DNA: TGTGCCAGCTCTGGGCAGAGCAATCAGCCCCAGCATTTT. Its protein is CASSGQSNQPQHF.

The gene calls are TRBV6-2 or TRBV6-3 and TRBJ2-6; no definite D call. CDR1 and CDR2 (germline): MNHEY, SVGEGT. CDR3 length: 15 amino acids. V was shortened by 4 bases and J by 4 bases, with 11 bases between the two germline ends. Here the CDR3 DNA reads TGTGCCAGCAGTTCCGACATAGCCGGGGCCAACGTCCTGACTTTC. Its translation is CASSSDIAGANVLTF.

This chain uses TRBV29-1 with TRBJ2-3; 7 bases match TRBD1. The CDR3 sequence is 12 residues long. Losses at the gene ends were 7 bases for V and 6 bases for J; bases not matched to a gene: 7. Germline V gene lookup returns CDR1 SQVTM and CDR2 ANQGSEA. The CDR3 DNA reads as TGCAGCGGGGGACAGTATATGGATACGCAGTATTTT. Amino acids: CSGGQYMDTQYF.

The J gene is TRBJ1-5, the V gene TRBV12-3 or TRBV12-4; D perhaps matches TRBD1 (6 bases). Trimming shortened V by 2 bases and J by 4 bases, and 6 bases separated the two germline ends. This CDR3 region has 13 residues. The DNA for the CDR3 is TGTGCCAGCAGTTTACAGGGGAATCAGCCCCAGCATTTT. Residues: CASSLQGNQPQHF.

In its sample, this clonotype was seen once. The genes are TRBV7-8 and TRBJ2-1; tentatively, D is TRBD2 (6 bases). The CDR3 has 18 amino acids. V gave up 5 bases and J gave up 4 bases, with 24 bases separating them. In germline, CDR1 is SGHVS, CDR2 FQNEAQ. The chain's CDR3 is CASSPQTSTGRQYNEQFF. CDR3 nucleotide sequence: TGTGCCAGCAGCCCACAGACTAGTACGGGTAGGCAATACAATGAGCAGTTCTTC. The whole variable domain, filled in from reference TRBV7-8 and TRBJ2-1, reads GAGVSQSPRYKVAKRGQDVALRCDPISGHVSLFWYQQALGQGPEFLTYFQNEAQLDKSGLPSDRFFAERPEGSVSTLKIQRTQQEDSAVYLCASSPQTSTGRQYNEQFFGPGTRLTVL.

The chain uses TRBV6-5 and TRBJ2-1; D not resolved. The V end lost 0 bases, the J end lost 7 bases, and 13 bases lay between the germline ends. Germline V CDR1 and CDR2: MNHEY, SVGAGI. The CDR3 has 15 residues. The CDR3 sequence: CASSYSYLAGNEQFF. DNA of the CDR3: TGTGCCAGCAGTTACTCCTACCTTGCCGGGAATGAGCAGTTCTTC.

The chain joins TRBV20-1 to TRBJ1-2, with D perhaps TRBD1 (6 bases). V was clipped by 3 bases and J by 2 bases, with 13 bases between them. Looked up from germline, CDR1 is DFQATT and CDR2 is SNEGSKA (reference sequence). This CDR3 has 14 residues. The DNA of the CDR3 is TGCAGTGCTAGCGCACAGGGCGGAAACTATGGCTACACCTTC. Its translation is CSASAQGGNYGYTF.

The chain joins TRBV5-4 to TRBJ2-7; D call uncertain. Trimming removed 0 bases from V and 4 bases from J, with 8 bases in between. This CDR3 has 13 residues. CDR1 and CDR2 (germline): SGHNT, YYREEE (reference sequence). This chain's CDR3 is CASSLVTGYEQYF. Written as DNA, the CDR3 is TGTGCCAGCAGCTTGGTTACTGGGTACGAGCAGTACTTC. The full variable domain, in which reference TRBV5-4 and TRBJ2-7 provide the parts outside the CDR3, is ETGVTQSPTHLIKTRGQQVTLRCSSQSGHNTVSWYQQALGQGPQFIFQYYREEENGRGNFPPRFSGLQFPNYSSELNVNALELDDSALYLCASSLVTGYEQYFGPGTRLTVT.

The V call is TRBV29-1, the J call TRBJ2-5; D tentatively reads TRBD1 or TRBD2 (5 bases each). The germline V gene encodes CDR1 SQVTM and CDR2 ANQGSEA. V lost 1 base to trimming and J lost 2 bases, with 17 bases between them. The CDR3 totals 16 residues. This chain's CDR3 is CSVEVYYGTEQETQYF. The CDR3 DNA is TGCAGCGTTGAAGTCTACTACGGGACCGAGCAAGAGACCCAGTACTTC.

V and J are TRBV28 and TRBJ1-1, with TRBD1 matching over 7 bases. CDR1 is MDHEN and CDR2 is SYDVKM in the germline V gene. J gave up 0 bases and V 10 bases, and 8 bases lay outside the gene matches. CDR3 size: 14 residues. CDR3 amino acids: CATKTGRMNTEAFF. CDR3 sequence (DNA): TGTGCCACCAAGACAGGGCGGATGAACACTGAAGCTTTCTTT. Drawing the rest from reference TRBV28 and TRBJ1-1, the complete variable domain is DVKVTQSSRYLVKRTGEKVFLECVQDMDHENMFWYRQDPGLGLRLIYFSYDVKMKEKGDIPEGYSVSREKKERFSLILESASTNQTSMYLCATKTGRMNTEAFFGQGTRLTVV.

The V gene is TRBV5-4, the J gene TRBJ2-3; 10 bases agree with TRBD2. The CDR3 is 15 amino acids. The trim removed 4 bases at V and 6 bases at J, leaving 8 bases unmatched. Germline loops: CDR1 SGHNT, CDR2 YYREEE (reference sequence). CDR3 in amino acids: CASSPSGGEGDTQYF. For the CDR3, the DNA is TGTGCCAGCAGCCCCAGCGGGGGGGAGGGGGATACGCAGTATTTT. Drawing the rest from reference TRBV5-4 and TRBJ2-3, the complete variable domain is ETGVTQSPTHLIKTRGQQVTLRCSSQSGHNTVSWYQQALGQGPQFIFQYYREEENGRGNFPPRFSGLQFPNYSSELNVNALELDDSALYLCASSPSGGEGDTQYFGPGTRLTVL.

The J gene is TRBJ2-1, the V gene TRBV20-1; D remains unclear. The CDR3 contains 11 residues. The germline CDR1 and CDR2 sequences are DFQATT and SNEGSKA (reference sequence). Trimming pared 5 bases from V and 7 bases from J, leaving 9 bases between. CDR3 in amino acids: CSALVRNEQFF. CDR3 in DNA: TGCAGTGCTCTAGTGAGGAATGAGCAGTTCTTC.

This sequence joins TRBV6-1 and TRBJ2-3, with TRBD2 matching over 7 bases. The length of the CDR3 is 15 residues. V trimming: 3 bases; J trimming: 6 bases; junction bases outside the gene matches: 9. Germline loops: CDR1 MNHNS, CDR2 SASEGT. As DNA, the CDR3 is TGTGCCAGCAGTGATCCTAGCGGAGGTACCGATACGCAGTATTTT. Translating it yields CASSDPSGGTDTQYF.

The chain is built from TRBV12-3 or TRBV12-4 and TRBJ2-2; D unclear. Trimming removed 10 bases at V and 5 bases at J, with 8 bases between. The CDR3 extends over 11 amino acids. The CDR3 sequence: CAIRWTGELFF. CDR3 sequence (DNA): TGTGCCATCCGTTGGACCGGGGAGCTGTTTTTT.

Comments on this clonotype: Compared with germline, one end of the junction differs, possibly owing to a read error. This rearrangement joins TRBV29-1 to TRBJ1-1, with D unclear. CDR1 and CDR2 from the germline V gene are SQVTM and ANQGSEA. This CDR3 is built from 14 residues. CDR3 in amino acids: CSVPTSHGNTEVFF. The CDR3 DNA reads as TGCAGCGTGCCGACAAGCCACGGTAACACTGAAGTTTTCTTT.

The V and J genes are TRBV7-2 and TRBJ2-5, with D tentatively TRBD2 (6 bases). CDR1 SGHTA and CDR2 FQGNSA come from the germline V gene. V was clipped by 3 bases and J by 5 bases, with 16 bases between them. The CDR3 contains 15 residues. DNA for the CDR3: TGTGCCAGCAGCTTTCAGGGAGGAGAAGGGGAGACCCAGTACTTC. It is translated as CASSFQGGEGETQYF.

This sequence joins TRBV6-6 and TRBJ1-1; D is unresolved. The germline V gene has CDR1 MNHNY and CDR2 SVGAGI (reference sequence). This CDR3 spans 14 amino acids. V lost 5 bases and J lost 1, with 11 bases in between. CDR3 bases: TGTGCCAGCAGTCCGACACACAAGAACACTGAAGCTTTCTTT. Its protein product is CASSPTHKNTEAFF.

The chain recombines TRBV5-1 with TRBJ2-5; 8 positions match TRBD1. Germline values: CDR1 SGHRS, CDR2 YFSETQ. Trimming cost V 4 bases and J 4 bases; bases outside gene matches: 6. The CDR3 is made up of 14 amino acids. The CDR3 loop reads CASSLRQGSETQYF. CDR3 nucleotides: TGCGCCAGCAGCCTCAGACAGGGGTCAGAGACCCAGTACTTC.

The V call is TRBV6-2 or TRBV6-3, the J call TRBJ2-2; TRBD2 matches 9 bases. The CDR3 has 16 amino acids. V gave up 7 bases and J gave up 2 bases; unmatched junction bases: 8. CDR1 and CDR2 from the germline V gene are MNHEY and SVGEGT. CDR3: CASTMTSGVNTGELFF. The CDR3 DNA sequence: TGTGCCAGCACTATGACTAGCGGAGTAAACACCGGGGAGCTGTTTTTT.